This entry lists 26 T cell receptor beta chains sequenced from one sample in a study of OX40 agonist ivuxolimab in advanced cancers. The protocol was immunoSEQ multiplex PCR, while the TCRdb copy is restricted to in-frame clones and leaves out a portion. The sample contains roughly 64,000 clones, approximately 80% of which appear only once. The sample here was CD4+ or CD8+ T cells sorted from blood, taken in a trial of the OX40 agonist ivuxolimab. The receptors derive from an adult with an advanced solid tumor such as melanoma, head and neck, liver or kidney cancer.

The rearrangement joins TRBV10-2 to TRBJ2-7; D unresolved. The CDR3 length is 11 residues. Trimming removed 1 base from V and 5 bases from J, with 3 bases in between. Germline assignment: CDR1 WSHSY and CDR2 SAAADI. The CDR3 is CASSELDEQYF. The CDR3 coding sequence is TGCGCCAGCAGTGAGTTGGACGAGCAGTACTTC.

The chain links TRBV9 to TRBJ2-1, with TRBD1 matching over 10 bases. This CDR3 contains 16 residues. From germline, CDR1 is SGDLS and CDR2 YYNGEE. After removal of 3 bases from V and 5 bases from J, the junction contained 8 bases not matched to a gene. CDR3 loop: CASSGRQGAGDNEQFF. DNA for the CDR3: TGTGCCAGCAGCGGGCGACAGGGGGCCGGTGACAATGAGCAGTTCTTC.

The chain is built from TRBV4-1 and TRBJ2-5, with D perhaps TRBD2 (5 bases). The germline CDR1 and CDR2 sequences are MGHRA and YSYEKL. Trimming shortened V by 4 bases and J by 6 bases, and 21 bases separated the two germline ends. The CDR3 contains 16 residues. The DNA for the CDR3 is TGCGCCAGCAGCCGGGTGGTAGGTGGAGGTGGCCAGACCCAGTACTTC. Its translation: CASSRVVGGGGQTQYF.

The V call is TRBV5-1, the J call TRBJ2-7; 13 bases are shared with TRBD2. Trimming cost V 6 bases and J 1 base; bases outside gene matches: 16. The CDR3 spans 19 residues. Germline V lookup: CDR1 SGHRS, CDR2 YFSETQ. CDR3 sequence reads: CASKVGLAGVTQPSYEQYF. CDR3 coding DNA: TGCGCCAGCAAGGTAGGACTAGCGGGAGTAACCCAACCGTCCTACGAGCAGTACTTC.

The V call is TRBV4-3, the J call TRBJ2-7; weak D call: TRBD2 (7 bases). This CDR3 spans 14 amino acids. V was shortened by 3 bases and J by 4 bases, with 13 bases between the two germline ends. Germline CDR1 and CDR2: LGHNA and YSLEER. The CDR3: CASSHWGGGYEQYF. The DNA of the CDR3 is TGCGCCAGCAGCCACTGGGGAGGGGGATACGAGCAGTACTTC.

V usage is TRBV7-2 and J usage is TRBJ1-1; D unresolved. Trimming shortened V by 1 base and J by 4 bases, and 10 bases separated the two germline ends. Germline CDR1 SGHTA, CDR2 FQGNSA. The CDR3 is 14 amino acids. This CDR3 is CASSLGSDFTEAFF. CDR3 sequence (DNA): TGTGCCAGCAGCTTAGGTAGTGATTTCACTGAAGCTTTCTTT. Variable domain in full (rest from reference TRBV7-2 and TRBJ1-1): GAGVSQSPSNKVTEKGKDVELRCDPISGHTALYWYRQSLGQGLEFLIYFQGNSAPDKSGLPSDRFSAERTGGSVSTLTIQRTQQEDSAVYLCASSLGSDFTEAFFGQGTRLTVV.

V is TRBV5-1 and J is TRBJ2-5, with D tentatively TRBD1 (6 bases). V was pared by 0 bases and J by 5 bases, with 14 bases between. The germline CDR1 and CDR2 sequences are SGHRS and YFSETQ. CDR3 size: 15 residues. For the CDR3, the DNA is TGCGCCAGCAGCTTGGAACAGGGATCGTTTGAGACCCAGTACTTC. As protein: CASSLEQGSFETQYF.

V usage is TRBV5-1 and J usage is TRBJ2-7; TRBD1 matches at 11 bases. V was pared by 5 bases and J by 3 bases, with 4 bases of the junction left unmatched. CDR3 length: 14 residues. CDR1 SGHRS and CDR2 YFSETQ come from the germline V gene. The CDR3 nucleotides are TGCGCCAGCAGGAGGACAGGGGGCAACTACGAGCAGTACTTC. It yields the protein CASRRTGGNYEQYF.

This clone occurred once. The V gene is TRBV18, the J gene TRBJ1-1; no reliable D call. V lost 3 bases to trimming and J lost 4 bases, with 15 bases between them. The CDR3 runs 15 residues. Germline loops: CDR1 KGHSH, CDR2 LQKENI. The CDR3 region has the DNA TGTGCCAGCTCACCTGGCGAGAGCCTAAGCACTGAAGCTTTCTTT. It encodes CASSPGESLSTEAFF.

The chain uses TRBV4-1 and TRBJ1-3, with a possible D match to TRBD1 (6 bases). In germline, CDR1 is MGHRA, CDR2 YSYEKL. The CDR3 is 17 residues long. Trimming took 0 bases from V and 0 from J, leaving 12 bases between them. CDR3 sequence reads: CASSQEDSQSSGNTIYF. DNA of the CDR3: TGCGCCAGCAGCCAAGAGGACAGTCAGAGCTCTGGAAACACCATATATTTT.

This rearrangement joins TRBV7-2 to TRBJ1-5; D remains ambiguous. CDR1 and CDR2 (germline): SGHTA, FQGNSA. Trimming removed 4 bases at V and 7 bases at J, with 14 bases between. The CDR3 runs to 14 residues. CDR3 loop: CASSSAASQQPQHF. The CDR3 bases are TGTGCCAGCAGCTCTGCGGCATCCCAACAGCCCCAGCATTTT.

The CDR3 DNA is TGTGCCAGCAGAAAAACAATAGGGGGCGCTAATCTCAATGAGCAGTTCTTC. This encodes CASRKTIGGANLNEQFF. The V and J genes are TRBV5-4 and TRBJ2-1; 7 bases agree with TRBD1. There are 17 residues in the CDR3. The germline V gene encodes CDR1 SGHNT and CDR2 YYREEE (reference sequence). V lost 5 bases and J lost 6; bases outside the gene matches: 17.

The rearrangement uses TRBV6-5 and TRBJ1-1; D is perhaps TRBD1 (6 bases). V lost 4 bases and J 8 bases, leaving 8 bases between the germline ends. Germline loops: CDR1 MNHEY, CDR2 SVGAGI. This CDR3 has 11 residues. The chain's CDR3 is CASSSTGEAFF. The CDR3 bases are TGTGCCAGCAGTTCAACAGGGGAAGCTTTCTTT.

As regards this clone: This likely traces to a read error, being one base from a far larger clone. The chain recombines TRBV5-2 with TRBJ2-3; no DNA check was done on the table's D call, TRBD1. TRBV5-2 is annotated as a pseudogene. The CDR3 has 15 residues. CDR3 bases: TGTGCCAGCAGCCCTGAGGGACAGCCTAGGGATACGCAGTATTTT. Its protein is CASSPEGQPRDTQYF.

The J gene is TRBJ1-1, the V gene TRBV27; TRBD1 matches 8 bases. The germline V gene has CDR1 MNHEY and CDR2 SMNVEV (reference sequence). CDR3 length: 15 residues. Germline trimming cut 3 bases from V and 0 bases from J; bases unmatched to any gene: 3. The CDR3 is CASSFYRGVNTEAFF. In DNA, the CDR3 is TGTGCCAGCAGTTTTTACAGGGGGGTGAACACTGAAGCTTTCTTT.

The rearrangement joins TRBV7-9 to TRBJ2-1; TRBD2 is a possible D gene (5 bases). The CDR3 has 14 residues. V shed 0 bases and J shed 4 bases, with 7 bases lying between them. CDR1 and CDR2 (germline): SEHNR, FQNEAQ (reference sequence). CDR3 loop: CASSLASGYNEQFF. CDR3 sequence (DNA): TGTGCCAGCAGCTTAGCTTCGGGGTACAATGAGCAGTTCTTC. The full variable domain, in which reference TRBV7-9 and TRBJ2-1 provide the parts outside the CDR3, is DTGVSQNPRHKITKRGQNVTFRCDPISEHNRLYWYRQTLGQGPEFLTYFQNEAQLEKSRLLSDRFSAERPKGSFSTLEIQRTEQGDSAMYLCASSLASGYNEQFFGPGTRLTVL.

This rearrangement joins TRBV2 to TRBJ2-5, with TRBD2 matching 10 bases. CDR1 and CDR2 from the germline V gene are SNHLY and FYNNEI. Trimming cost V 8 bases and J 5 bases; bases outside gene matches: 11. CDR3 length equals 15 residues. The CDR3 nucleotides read TGTGCCAGCTCGACTAGCGGGTACTCAGGGGAGACCCAGTACTTC. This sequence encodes CASSTSGYSGETQYF.

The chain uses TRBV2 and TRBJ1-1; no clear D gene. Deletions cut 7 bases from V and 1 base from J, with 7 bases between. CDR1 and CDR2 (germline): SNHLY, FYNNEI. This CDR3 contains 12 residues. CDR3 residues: CASNMWNTEAFF. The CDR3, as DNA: TGTGCCAGCAACATGTGGAACACTGAAGCTTTCTTT.

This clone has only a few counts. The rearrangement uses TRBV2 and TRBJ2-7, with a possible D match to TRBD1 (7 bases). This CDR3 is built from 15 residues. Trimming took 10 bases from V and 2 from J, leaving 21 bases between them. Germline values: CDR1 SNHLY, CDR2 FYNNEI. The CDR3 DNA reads TGTGCCATCCGCGGCGGGCGGGACAGACCCTACGAGCAGTACTTC. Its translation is CAIRGGRDRPYEQYF.

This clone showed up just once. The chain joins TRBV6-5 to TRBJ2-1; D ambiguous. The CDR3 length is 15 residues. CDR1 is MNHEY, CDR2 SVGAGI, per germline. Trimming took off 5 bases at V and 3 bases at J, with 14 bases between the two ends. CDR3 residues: CASSRSPPGYNEQFF. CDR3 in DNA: TGTGCCAGCAGTCGCTCCCCCCCGGGCTACAATGAGCAGTTCTTC.

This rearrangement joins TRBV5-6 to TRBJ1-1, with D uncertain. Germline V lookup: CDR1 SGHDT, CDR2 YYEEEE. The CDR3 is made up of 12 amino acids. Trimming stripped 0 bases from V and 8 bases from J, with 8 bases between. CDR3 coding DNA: TGTGCCAGCAGCTTGGACCAAAGGGAAGCTTTCTTT. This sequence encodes CASSLDQREAFF.

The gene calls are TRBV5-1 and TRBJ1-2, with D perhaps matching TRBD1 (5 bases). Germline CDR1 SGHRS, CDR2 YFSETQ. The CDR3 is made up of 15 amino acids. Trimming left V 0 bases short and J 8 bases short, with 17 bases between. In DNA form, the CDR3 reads TGCGCCAGCAGCTTGGCCCCAGGGTCCCCCCAGGGCTACACCTTC. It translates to CASSLAPGSPQGYTF. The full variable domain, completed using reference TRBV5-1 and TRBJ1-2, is KAGVTQTPRYLIKTRGQQVTLSCSPISGHRSVSWYQQTPGQGLQFLFEYFSETQRNKGNFPGRFSGRQFSNSRSEMNVSTLELGDSALYLCASSLAPGSPQGYTFGSGTRLTVV.

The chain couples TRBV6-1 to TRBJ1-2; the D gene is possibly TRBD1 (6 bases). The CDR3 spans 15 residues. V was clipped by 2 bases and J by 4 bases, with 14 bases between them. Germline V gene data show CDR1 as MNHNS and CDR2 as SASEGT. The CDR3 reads CASSEIGGRGYGYTF. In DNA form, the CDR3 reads TGTGCCAGCAGTGAAATCGGGGGGCGGGGCTATGGCTACACCTTC.

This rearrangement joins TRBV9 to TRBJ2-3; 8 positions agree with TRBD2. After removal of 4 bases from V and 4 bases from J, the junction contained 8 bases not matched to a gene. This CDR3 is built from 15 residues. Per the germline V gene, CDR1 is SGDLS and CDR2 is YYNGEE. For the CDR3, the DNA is TGTGCCAGCAGCTTTAGAGCGGGAGTAGCAGATACGCAGTATTTT. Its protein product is CASSFRAGVADTQYF.

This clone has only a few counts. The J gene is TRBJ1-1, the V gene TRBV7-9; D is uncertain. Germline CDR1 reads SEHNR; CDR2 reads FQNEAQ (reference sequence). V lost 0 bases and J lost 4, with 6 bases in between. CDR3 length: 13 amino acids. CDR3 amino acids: CASSLASGTEAFF. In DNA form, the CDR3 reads TGTGCCAGCAGCTTAGCGTCTGGCACTGAAGCTTTCTTT.

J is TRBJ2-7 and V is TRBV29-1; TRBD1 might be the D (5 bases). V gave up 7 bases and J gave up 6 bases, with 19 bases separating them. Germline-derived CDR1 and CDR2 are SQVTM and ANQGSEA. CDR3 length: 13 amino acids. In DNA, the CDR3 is TGCAGCGCATCCGTGACAGTATCCGCCGAGCAGTACTTC. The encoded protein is CSASVTVSAEQYF.